This is a list of T cell receptor beta chains from one sample in a study of chemoradiotherapy in HPV16-positive cancers. Sequencing used immunoSEQ multiplex PCR; TCRdb keeps in-frame clones, though not all of them. Of about 22,000 clones listed, 73% were seen once; the top ten hold around 2.6%. Sample collection occurred from a patient who underwent chemoradiotherapy. All receptors come from a human donor with HPV-associated anogenital cancer. Both conserved end residues are part of each CDR3. Fields, in order: V gene, D gene, J gene, clone size, CDR3 length, CDR3 protein, CDR3 DNA. D genes are given only for firm matches. For some rows the clone size is stated as once, few or many, or as a class when expanded; others skip it.

TRBV21-1	.	TRBJ1-1	.	16	CASSDQGYMRNPVAFF	TGTGCCAGCAGTGATCAAGGGTACATGAGGAACCCCGTGGCTTTCTTT
TRBV9	TRBD2	TRBJ2-1	.	19	CASSVGTSGYRSSYNEQFF	TGTGCCAGCAGCGTAGGGACTAGCGGGTACCGTAGCTCCTACAATGAGCAGTTCTTC
TRBV5-5	.	TRBJ1-1	.	14	CASSLLSRVAEAFF	TGTGCCAGCAGCTTGTTGAGCAGGGTTGCTGAAGCTTTCTTT
TRBV29-1	TRBD2	TRBJ2-2	.	15	CSGRKAGGVTGELFF	TGCAGCGGTCGGAAAGCGGGGGGCGTCACCGGGGAGCTGTTTTTT
TRBV27	.	TRBJ2-4	once	13	CASSFSAKNIQYF	TGTGCCAGCAGTTTTTCAGCCAAAAACATTCAGTACTTC
TRBV4-1	.	TRBJ1-5	.	12	CASSQINQPQHF	TGCGCCAGCAGCCAAATCAATCAGCCCCAGCATTTT
TRBV5-1	.	TRBJ1-2	.	14	CASSLEGLDYGYTF	TGCGCCAGCAGCTTGGAGGGATTGGACTATGGCTACACCTTC
TRBV4-1	TRBD1	TRBJ2-5	.	13	CASSSDRAETQYF	TGCGCCAGCAGCTCAGACAGGGCAGAGACCCAGTACTTC
TRBV12-5	.	TRBJ2-2	.	15	CASGLSTWHTGELFF	TGTGCTAGTGGTCTCTCGACATGGCACACCGGGGAGCTGTTTTTT
TRBV2	.	TRBJ2-3	.	15	CASRTGTLLTDTQYF	TGTGCCAGCAGGACCGGGACTTTACTCACAGATACGCAGTATTTT
TRBV15	TRBD1	TRBJ2-2	.	16	CATSNKGGAGTGELFF	TGTGCCACCAGCAACAAAGGGGGCGCCGGCACCGGGGAGCTGTTTTTT
TRBV25-1	.	TRBJ1-4	.	16	CASSEHGQATNEKLFF	TGTGCCAGCAGTGAGCACGGACAAGCAACTAATGAAAAACTGTTTTTT
TRBV5-1	TRBD1	TRBJ1-1	.	14	CASGADRGQTEAFF	TGCGCCAGCGGGGCGGACAGGGGGCAGACTGAAGCTTTCTTT
TRBV7-2	TRBD2	TRBJ2-7	.	14	CASSLASGNYEQYF	TGTGCCAGCAGCTTGGCTAGCGGGAACTACGAGCAGTACTTC
TRBV11-2	.	TRBJ1-6	.	15	CASSSWTVHNSPLHF	TGTGCCAGCAGCTCGTGGACAGTCCATAATTCACCCCTCCACTTT